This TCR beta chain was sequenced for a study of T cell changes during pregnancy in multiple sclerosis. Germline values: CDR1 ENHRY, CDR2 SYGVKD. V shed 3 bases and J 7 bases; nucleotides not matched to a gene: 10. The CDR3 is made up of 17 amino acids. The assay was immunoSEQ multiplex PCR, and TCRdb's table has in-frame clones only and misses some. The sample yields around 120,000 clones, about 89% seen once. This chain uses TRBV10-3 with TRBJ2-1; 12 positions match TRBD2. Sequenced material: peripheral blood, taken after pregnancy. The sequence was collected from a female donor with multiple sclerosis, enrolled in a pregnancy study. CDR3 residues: CAISDYLAGGPGNEQFF. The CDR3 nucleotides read TGTGCCATCAGTGATTATCTAGCGGGGGGGCCGGGGAATGAGCAGTTCTTC.